This entry is about one T cell receptor beta chain. What it binds is not known. Preparing the TCRbeta library involved the use of unique molecular identifiers. TCRdb re-analysed the PCR reads in MiXCR, keeping a single row per CDR3 protein. The data show more than 400,000 distinct CDR3 sequences, roughly 11% seen once. The data were taken from a study of T-cell reconstitution after alpha-beta-depleted transplantation in children. Study-level points and caveats: Newly produced T cells mostly provided counts and TCRbeta diversity after one year, as hyperexpanded clones declined. About two months after transplant, alpha-beta T cells reportedly came from several hundred expanded graft clones.

This sample comprised PBMCs, mostly from graft donor cells, obtained 180 days after TCRalphabeta/CD19-depleted stem cell transplant. The origin of this receptor is a female patient younger than 10 who had a stem cell transplant for aplastic anemia, so the T cells may come from the graft donor.

The CDR3 here is CASGLGVTYEQYF. The CDR3, as DNA: TGTGCCAGCGGGCTTGGGGTGACCTACGAGCAGTACTTC. The gene calls are TRBV27 and TRBJ2-7, with D unresolved. Germline CDR1 MNHEY, CDR2 SMNVEV (reference sequence). V gave up 8 bases and J gave up 2 bases, with 13 bases separating them. This CDR3 spans 13 amino acids.